This entry lists 23 T cell receptor beta chains sequenced from one sample in a study of vaccination and CD4 T cells after COVID-19. Treatment meaning: approximately 11-day PBMC culture with coronavirus spike peptide pools or control peptides (ViraFEST assay). During the years 2011-2018, before the COVID-19 pandemic, the unexposed donor's CD4+ T cells were collected. Antigens for these TCRs are unknown. An Oncomine TCR Beta short-read assay was used to sequence the DNA from cultured CD4+ T cells. It was from cultured CD4+ T cells that genomic DNA was extracted. One entry per CDR3 protein results from TCRdb running MiXCR on the PCR reads. The sample has approximately 11,000 distinct CDR3 sequences; 30% to 45% are singletons. The specimen was CD4+ T cells from blood, cultured in vitro. These receptors came from a human donor in good health.

This chain links TRBV12-3 or TRBV12-4 with TRBJ2-2; D may be TRBD1 or TRBD2 (5 bases each). V gave up 5 bases and J gave up 9 bases, with 13 bases separating them. The length of the CDR3 is 13 residues. The CDR3 nucleotides are TGTGCCAGCAGTCTTCAACGGGACCGGGAGCTGTTTTTT. Translation: CASSLQRDRELFF.

The V call is TRBV28, the J call TRBJ1-2; D is perhaps TRBD1 (5 bases). Germline V CDR1 and CDR2: MDHEN, SYDVKM. The V gene lost 10 bases and the J gene lost 8 bases, with 20 bases spanning the gap. This CDR3 is built from 13 residues. In DNA, the CDR3 is TGTGCCACCAAGGTAACAGCGGGGCCGGGCTACACCTTC. Protein: CATKVTAGPGYTF.

This clonotype has just one count. The V and J genes are TRBV10-3 and TRBJ1-4, with 11 bases matching TRBD1. The V segment lost 10 bases and the J segment 7 bases; nucleotides outside the gene matches: 8. Germline V gene sequence: CDR1 ENHRY, CDR2 SYGVKD. The CDR3 extends over 14 amino acids. In DNA form, the CDR3 reads TGTGCCACCCAGTCCGGGACAGGGGGTGAAAAACTGTTTTTT. Translation: CATQSGTGGEKLFF.

The table lists this clonotype with a few counts. The chain combines TRBV20-1 with TRBJ2-5; D may be TRBD1 (7 bases). Looked up from germline, CDR1 is DFQATT and CDR2 is SNEGSKA (reference sequence). Trimming took off 3 bases at V and 0 bases at J, with 8 bases between the two ends. This CDR3 region has 13 residues. CDR3 in amino acids: CSASRGDQETQYF. CDR3 in DNA: TGCAGTGCTAGCAGGGGGGACCAAGAGACCCAGTACTTC.

Only a few counts were recorded for this clonotype. The J gene is TRBJ1-2, the V gene TRBV28; 7 nucleotides align to TRBD1. Trimming cost V 4 bases and J 4 bases; bases outside gene matches: 12. This CDR3 has 16 residues. The V gene's germline CDR1 is MDHEN and CDR2 SYDVKM. This CDR3 is CASSSTPSGGIYGYTF. The CDR3 DNA follows: TGTGCCAGCAGTTCAACCCCCTCAGGGGGGATCTATGGCTACACCTTC.

By share, this clonotype ranks as hyperexpanded (1% or more). The V gene is TRBV19, the J gene TRBJ2-2; D gene uncertain. V lost 8 bases, J lost 6 bases, and 7 bases lay in between. CDR3 length: 11 residues. Germline V gene data show CDR1 as LNHDA and CDR2 as SQIVND (reference sequence). The CDR3 sequence: CASRLAGELFF. The CDR3 nucleotides are TGTGCCAGTCGGTTAGCCGGGGAGCTGTTTTTT.

This clonotype was counted only a few times. The chain links TRBV20-1 to TRBJ2-7, with D possibly called TRBD1 or TRBD2 (5 bases each). In germline, CDR1 is DFQATT, CDR2 SNEGSKA (reference sequence). V was cut by 1 base and J by 2 bases, with 15 bases left in between. CDR3 length: 15 residues. The CDR3 nucleotides read TGCAGTGCTAGAGGTGGGGGACCCTATCCCTACGAGCAGTACTTC. Protein sequence: CSARGGGPYPYEQYF.

The V call is TRBV20-1, the J call TRBJ2-5, with D unresolved. Trimming removed 3 bases from V and 4 bases from J, with 18 bases in between. The CDR3 is 15 amino acids. In germline, CDR1 is DFQATT, CDR2 SNEGSKA (reference sequence). The CDR3 protein is CSARDGRSPRETQYF. The CDR3 nucleotides are TGCAGTGCTAGGGATGGACGGTCCCCACGAGAGACCCAGTACTTC.

This clonotype was counted only a few times. V is TRBV15 and J is TRBJ2-2; D gene unclear. The CDR3 totals 14 residues. Germline CDR1 is LNHNV and CDR2 is YYDKDF (reference sequence). Trimming removed 3 bases from V and 5 bases from J, with 10 bases in between. In DNA form, the CDR3 reads TGTGCCACCAGCAGCCCTTCGAGGACCGGGGAGCTGTTTTTT. This encodes CATSSPSRTGELFF.

The gene calls are TRBV12-3 or TRBV12-4 and TRBJ2-1; tentative D call: TRBD2 (6 bases). The CDR3 length is 16 residues. V dropped 3 bases and J dropped 1 base, with 13 bases sitting between them. CDR3 nucleotides: TGTGCCAGCAGTTTTAGGCGGGCGGGGTCCTACAATGAGCAGTTCTTC. Translating gives CASSFRRAGSYNEQFF.

The chain combines TRBV5-6 with TRBJ2-4; D is possibly TRBD1 (6 bases). This CDR3 has 16 amino acids. The germline V and J ends were trimmed by 5 bases and 1 base, with 16 bases remaining between them. The germline V gene encodes CDR1 SGHDT and CDR2 YYEEEE. This CDR3 reads CASSKEGERAKNIQYF. The CDR3 DNA is TGTGCCAGCAGTAAAGAGGGGGAGAGGGCCAAAAACATTCAGTACTTC.

The rearrangement joins TRBV5-4 to TRBJ1-2, with D perhaps matching TRBD1 (6 bases). The germline V gene encodes CDR1 SGHNT and CDR2 YYREEE (reference sequence). This CDR3 contains 17 residues. V was clipped by 1 base and J by 4 bases, with 20 bases between them. The CDR3 protein is CASSLFWGLDGSYGYTF. CDR3 nucleotides: TGTGCCAGCAGCTTGTTTTGGGGGCTGGATGGTAGCTATGGCTACACCTTC.

This clonotype was observed a handful of times. The rearrangement uses TRBV6-1 and TRBJ1-2; TRBD1 agrees at 8 bases. The junction had 3 bases not matched to a gene; V was cut back by 5 bases and J by 10 bases. Germline V gene sequence: CDR1 MNHNS, CDR2 SASEGT. This CDR3 region has 11 residues. The CDR3 nucleotides are TGTGCCAGCAGTCAGGACAGGGCCTACACCTTC. This gives the protein CASSQDRAYTF.

This chain uses TRBV7-6 with TRBJ2-3; D is ambiguous. Trimming removed 0 bases at V and 3 bases at J, with 4 bases between. CDR3 length: 13 residues. In germline, CDR1 is SGHVS, CDR2 FNYEAQ. The DNA of the CDR3 is TGTGCCAGCAGCTTAGCGGTTACAGATACGCAGTATTTT. Translated: CASSLAVTDTQYF.

V and J are TRBV7-2 and TRBJ2-7; TRBD2 agrees at 8 bases. Germline V gene lookup returns CDR1 SGHTA and CDR2 FQGNSA. The CDR3 extends over 18 amino acids. Trimming at V came to 5 bases and at J to 2 bases, leaving 17 bases not matched to a gene. The CDR3: CASSRTSNGAGVAYEQYF. In DNA form, the CDR3 reads TGTGCCAGCAGCCGTACTTCTAATGGAGCGGGAGTGGCCTACGAGCAGTACTTC.

The gene calls are TRBV5-5 and TRBJ1-2, with 7 positions matching TRBD1. The CDR3 consists of 13 residues. Germline lookup yields CDR1 SGHKS and CDR2 YYEKEE (reference sequence). With V trimmed by 0 bases and J by 8 bases, 4 bases remained unmatched. CDR3 coding DNA: TGTGCCAGCAGCTTGGAAACAGGGGTCGGCTACACCTTC. It specifies CASSLETGVGYTF.

The CDR3 DNA sequence: TGTGCCAGCTGTCAACTTGGAGGGACCCAGTACTTC. Encoded protein: CASCQLGGTQYF. This rearrangement joins TRBV6-2 or TRBV6-3 to TRBJ2-5; D possibly corresponds to TRBD2 (5 bases). Looked up from germline, CDR1 is MNHEY and CDR2 is SVGEGT. The V gene lost 8 bases and the J gene lost 7 bases, with 14 bases spanning the gap. The CDR3 sequence is 12 residues long.

V is TRBV15 and J is TRBJ2-5; 14 bases align to TRBD2. V was pared by 4 bases and J by 3 bases, with 7 bases of the junction left unmatched. Germline CDR1 and CDR2: LNHNV and YYDKDF (reference sequence). CDR3 length: 17 amino acids. The CDR3 DNA reads TGTGCCACCAGCACAAGGCCGGGACTAGCGGGAGAAGAGACCCAGTACTTC. Its translation: CATSTRPGLAGEETQYF.

The rearrangement uses TRBV28 and TRBJ2-3, with 8 bases that match TRBD1. The CDR3 runs 20 residues. J lost 0 bases, V lost 5 bases, and 19 bases had no gene match. From germline, CDR1 is MDHEN and CDR2 SYDVKM. The CDR3: CASSTTFTGQGVPSTDTQYF. In DNA, the CDR3 is TGTGCCAGCAGTACTACATTCACCGGACAGGGAGTTCCTAGCACAGATACGCAGTATTTT.

A remark on this clonotype: Germline is not matched at one junction end, which may reflect a read error. This chain uses TRBV7-3 with TRBJ2-7; 8 nucleotides agree with TRBD1. Germline V gene data show CDR1 as SGHTA and CDR2 as FQGTGA. The CDR3 spans 15 residues. CDR3 region: CASSLQGAPSSEQYF. CDR3 nucleotide sequence: TGTGCCAGCAGCTTACAGGGGGCTCCATCCTCCGAGCAGTACTTC.

J is TRBJ1-1 and V is TRBV20-1; D is ambiguous. The CDR3 contains 14 residues. Deletions cut 3 bases from V and 0 bases from J, with 11 bases between. The germline gives CDR1 DFQATT, CDR2 SNEGSKA (reference sequence). The CDR3 nucleotides read TGCAGTGCTAGCGTCAGTATTATGAACACTGAAGCTTTCTTT. Protein: CSASVSIMNTEAFF.

The chain recombines TRBV5-1 with TRBJ2-1; weak D call: TRBD1 (6 bases). The V end lost 4 bases, the J end lost 7 bases, and 18 bases lay between the germline ends. CDR1 and CDR2 (germline): SGHRS, YFSETQ. This CDR3 contains 15 residues. The CDR3 nucleotides are TGCGCCAGCAGCCCTGACTTGGGGGCAGGAAATGAGCAGTTCTTC. It specifies CASSPDLGAGNEQFF.

In DNA, the CDR3 is TGCAGTGCTAGAGATTGGGCCCCGACCAGGGATGTGAACTATGGCTACACCTTC. Encoded protein: CSARDWAPTRDVNYGYTF. This chain connects TRBV20-1 to TRBJ1-2; D is perhaps TRBD1 (5 bases). Trimming took 0 bases from V and 2 from J, leaving 22 bases between them. CDR1 DFQATT and CDR2 SNEGSKA come from the germline V gene (reference sequence). CDR3 length equals 18 residues.